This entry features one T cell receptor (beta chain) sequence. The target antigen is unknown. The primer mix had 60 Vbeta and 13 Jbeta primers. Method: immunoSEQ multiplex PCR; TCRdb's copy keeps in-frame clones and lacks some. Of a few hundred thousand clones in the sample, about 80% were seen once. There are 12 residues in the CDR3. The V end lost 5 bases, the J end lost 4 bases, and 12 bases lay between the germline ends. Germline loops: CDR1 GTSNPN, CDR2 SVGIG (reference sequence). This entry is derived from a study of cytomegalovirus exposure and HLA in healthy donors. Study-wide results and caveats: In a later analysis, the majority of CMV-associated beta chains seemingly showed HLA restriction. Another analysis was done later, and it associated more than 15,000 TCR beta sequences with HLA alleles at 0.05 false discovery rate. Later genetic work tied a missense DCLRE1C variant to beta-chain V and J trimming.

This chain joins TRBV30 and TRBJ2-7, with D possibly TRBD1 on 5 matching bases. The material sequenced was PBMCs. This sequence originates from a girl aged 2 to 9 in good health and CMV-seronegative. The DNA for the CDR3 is TGTGCCTGGGGGGCGTGGGGTTACGAGCAGTACTTC. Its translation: CAWGAWGYEQYF.